This T cell receptor (beta chain) is drawn from a study of OX40 agonist ivuxolimab in advanced cancers. At the level of the study: Ivuxolimab was delivered to patients intravenously every 2 weeks at doses spanning 0.01 to 10 mg/kg. People in dose escalation had one of these cancers: hepatocellular carcinoma, melanoma, renal cell or head and neck cancer. Partial responses were recorded for three patients, including one with hepatocellular carcinoma and two with cutaneous melanoma. General study findings and limits: In general, CD8+ T cells held more expanded clones than CD4+ did, on average.

TCRdb keeps only in-frame clones here, not all; method: immunoSEQ multiplex PCR. The sample lists 24,000 or so clones, roughly 79% seen once, with around 13% in the top ten. Note on this clone: Its specificity is unknown.

This clonotype originated in an adult with an advanced solid tumor such as melanoma, head and neck, liver or kidney cancer. The sequences come from CD4+ or CD8+ T cells sorted from blood, collected in a trial of the OX40 agonist ivuxolimab.

CDR3 protein: CASSGPDVAQYF. The CDR3 DNA is TGTGCCAGCAGTGGACCGGATGTGGCCCAGTACTTC. This chain connects TRBV6-1 to TRBJ2-5, with no clear D. The CDR3 has 12 amino acids. With 4 bases removed from V and 9 bases from J, the gap between germline ends came to 12 bases. Looked up from germline, CDR1 is MNHNS and CDR2 is SASEGT.